These 20 T cell receptor beta chains came from one sample sequenced in a study of blood T cell repertoires in COVID-19. Libraries were prepared by immunoSEQ multiplex PCR; TCRdb keeps only in-frame clonotypes and omits some of them. Of some 200,000 clones listed, less than 90% are singletons. Sequences were obtained from peripheral blood. The source of these receptors is a woman older than 75 with COVID-19, enrolled during active disease.

V is TRBV6-1 and J is TRBJ2-7; possibly TRBD2 for D (5 bases). This CDR3 comprises 14 residues. Germline V gives CDR1 MNHNS, CDR2 SASEGT. Trimming removed 4 bases at V and 6 bases at J, with 16 bases between. CDR3 residues: CASSATRTEGEQYF. The CDR3 bases are TGTGCCAGCAGTGCAACGCGGACCGAGGGCGAGCAGTACTTC.

The V and J genes are TRBV11-2 and TRBJ1-5; TRBD1 matches at 9 bases. This CDR3 has 17 residues. V lost 4 bases to trimming and J lost 0 bases; unmatched junction nucleotides: 7. CDR1 and CDR2 (germline): SGHAT, FQNNGV. Here the CDR3 reads CASSSAGQGYSNQPQHF. CDR3 sequence (DNA): TGTGCCAGCAGCTCCGCGGGACAGGGCTATAGCAATCAGCCCCAGCATTTT.

This sequence joins TRBV4-1 and TRBJ1-1; 7 nucleotides agree with TRBD1. V was pared by 3 bases and J by 1 base, with 8 bases of the junction left unmatched. Germline CDR1 MGHRA, CDR2 YSYEKL. The CDR3 runs 16 residues. The CDR3: CASSQGLGTANTEAFF. The CDR3 nucleotides read TGCGCCAGCAGCCAGGGGTTAGGGACAGCGAACACTGAAGCTTTCTTT.

Details on this clone: Distinct nucleotide sequences in the sample also encode this CDR3. The V gene is TRBV5-1, the J gene TRBJ2-5; TRBD2 aligns across 9 bases. The CDR3 has 14 residues. Losses at the gene ends were 0 bases for V and 5 bases for J; bases not matched to a gene: 2. Germline CDR1 is SGHRS and CDR2 is YFSETQ. The CDR3 bases are TGCGCCAGCAGCTTGGGGCTAGCGGGGGAGACCCAGTACTTC. It specifies CASSLGLAGETQYF.

The gene calls are TRBV4-1 and TRBJ2-7, with 8 bases lining up with TRBD1. Germline CDR1 reads MGHRA; CDR2 reads YSYEKL. With V trimmed by 5 bases and J by 1 base, 7 bases remained unmatched. The CDR3 length is 15 residues. As DNA, the CDR3 is TGCGCCAGCAGCTCAGAACGGGACAGGTCCTACGAGCAGTACTTC. As protein: CASSSERDRSYEQYF.

The chain joins TRBV11-1 to TRBJ2-7, with 9 bases aligning to TRBD1. This CDR3 comprises 15 residues. The germline CDR1 and CDR2 sequences are SGHAT and FQDESV (reference sequence). V shed 5 bases and J 1 base; nucleotides not matched to a gene: 6. The CDR3 DNA reads TGTGCCAGCAGCCCAGCGGACAGGGGTTCCTACGAGCAGTACTTC. This gives the protein CASSPADRGSYEQYF.

V gene TRBV18 combines with J gene TRBJ1-1; 7 positions agree with TRBD1. The junction had 5 bases not matched to a gene; V was cut back by 2 bases and J by 8 bases. In germline, CDR1 is KGHSH, CDR2 LQKENI. This CDR3 comprises 13 residues. CDR3 in DNA: TGTGCCAGCTCACCATCCAGGGGGACCGAAGCTTTCTTT. Translated, it gives CASSPSRGTEAFF.

The chain combines TRBV5-8 with TRBJ1-2; TRBD1 agrees at 8 bases. The J segment lost 12 bases and the V segment lost 6 bases, leaving 19 bases of the junction unmatched. The CDR3 totals 15 residues. Germline V gives CDR1 SGHTS, CDR2 YDEGEE. This chain's CDR3 is CASTLGTGTNMGDTF. CDR3 bases: TGTGCCAGCACCCTCGGGACAGGCACTAATATGGGGGACACCTTC.

The chain has TRBV28 and TRBJ2-1; TRBD2 agrees at 11 bases. CDR1 is MDHEN, CDR2 SYDVKM, per germline. J gave up 8 bases and V 7 bases, and 7 bases lay outside the gene matches. The CDR3 extends over 14 amino acids. Here the CDR3 DNA reads TGTGCCAGCACCTCAAGGGGACTAGCGGATGAGCAGTTCTTC. Its translation is CASTSRGLADEQFF. Combining the CDR3 with reference TRBV28 and TRBJ2-1 gives the whole variable domain DVKVTQSSRYLVKRTGEKVFLECVQDMDHENMFWYRQDPGLGLRLIYFSYDVKMKEKGDIPEGYSVSREKKERFSLILESASTNQTSMYLCASTSRGLADEQFFGPGTRLTVL.

This chain joins TRBV4-1 and TRBJ2-2; a weak D match, TRBD1 (6 bases). V shed 4 bases and J shed 5 bases, with 14 bases lying between them. Germline CDR1 MGHRA, CDR2 YSYEKL. This CDR3 spans 15 amino acids. This CDR3 reads CASSRHGQTTGELFF. The CDR3 DNA reads as TGCGCCAGCAGCCGACACGGACAGACTACCGGGGAGCTGTTTTTT.

V usage is TRBV18 and J usage is TRBJ2-7; 8 bases are shared with TRBD1. The germline gives CDR1 KGHSH, CDR2 LQKENI. The trim removed 4 bases at V and 3 bases at J, leaving 8 bases unmatched. The CDR3 contains 15 residues. The CDR3 DNA follows: TGTGCCAGCTCACGTACAAGGGACAGGAACTACGAGCAGTACTTC. Translation gives CASSRTRDRNYEQYF.

This chain uses TRBV11-2 with TRBJ1-5; D gene ambiguous. The CDR3 runs 15 residues. Trimming pared 3 bases from V and 6 bases from J, leaving 15 bases between. The V gene's germline CDR1 is SGHAT and CDR2 FQNNGV. The CDR3 nucleotides read TGTGCCAGCAGCTTCCGCGGGGAACCGGGTCAGCCCCAGCATTTT. Residues: CASSFRGEPGQPQHF.

The V call is TRBV16, the J call TRBJ1-4; 9 nucleotides align to TRBD1. Germline V CDR1 and CDR2: KGHSY, FQNENV. The CDR3 totals 15 residues. Trimming at V came to 0 bases and at J to 7 bases, leaving 3 bases not matched to a gene. This CDR3 reads CASSQSATGGEKLFF. Here the CDR3 DNA reads TGTGCCAGCAGCCAATCCGCGACAGGGGGTGAAAAACTGTTTTTT.

The chain recombines TRBV5-1 with TRBJ1-1; D perhaps matches TRBD1 (6 bases). In germline, CDR1 is SGHRS, CDR2 YFSETQ. The CDR3 runs 15 residues. V was shortened by 1 base and J by 1 base, with 11 bases between the two germline ends. The CDR3: CASSLPGQQNTEAFF. The CDR3 DNA reads TGCGCCAGCAGCTTGCCCGGACAGCAGAACACTGAAGCTTTCTTT.

V usage is TRBV5-8 and J usage is TRBJ1-2; TRBD1 agrees at 7 bases. Germline CDR1 SGHTS, CDR2 YDEGEE. Trimming took 2 bases from V and 3 from J; bases not matched to a gene: 7. The CDR3 sequence is 15 residues long. The CDR3 loop reads CASSFWDSEDYGYTF. In DNA, the CDR3 is TGTGCCAGCAGCTTTTGGGACAGCGAGGACTATGGCTACACCTTC.

The CDR3 reads CASRTAPMNTEAFF. CDR3 in DNA: TGCGCCAGCAGGACAGCACCTATGAACACTGAAGCTTTCTTT. This sequence joins TRBV5-1 and TRBJ1-1; TRBD1 is a possible D gene (5 bases). Trimming took off 5 bases at V and 0 bases at J, with 11 bases between the two ends. Germline values: CDR1 SGHRS, CDR2 YFSETQ. The length of the CDR3 is 14 residues.

The V gene is TRBV7-9, the J gene TRBJ1-1; possible D gene TRBD1, 6 bases. The CDR3 sequence is 13 residues long. The germline V gene has CDR1 SEHNR and CDR2 FQNEAQ (reference sequence). V lost 5 bases to trimming and J lost 1 base, with 8 bases between them. The CDR3 nucleotides read TGTGCCAGCAGCGGACAGCCGAACACTGAAGCTTTCTTT. Residues: CASSGQPNTEAFF.

The chain combines TRBV14 with TRBJ2-3, with D perhaps TRBD1 (6 bases). V dropped 5 bases and J dropped 2 bases, with 11 bases sitting between them. The CDR3 runs to 14 residues. Per the germline V gene, CDR1 is SGHDN and CDR2 is FVKESK. In DNA, the CDR3 is TGTGCCAGCAGCTTTCGACAGGTCACAGATACGCAGTATTTT. Its translation is CASSFRQVTDTQYF.

The chain recombines TRBV12-3 or TRBV12-4 with TRBJ1-5; tentatively, D is TRBD1 (5 bases). This CDR3 is 13 amino acids long. V was trimmed by 1 base and J by 6 bases, leaving 7 bases between them. CDR3: CASSLGGPQPQHF. The CDR3 DNA follows: TGTGCCAGCAGTTTAGGGGGCCCTCAGCCCCAGCATTTT.

The genes are TRBV7-2 and TRBJ1-2, with 7 bases that match TRBD1. The CDR3 loop spans 15 amino acids. The V gene end was trimmed by 6 bases and the J gene end by 8 bases; junction bases not matched to a gene: 15. Germline CDR1 SGHTA, CDR2 FQGNSA. CDR3 DNA sequence: TGTGCCAGCAGACTGTACAGGGGCGTACCGGAGGGCTACACCTTC. It yields the protein CASRLYRGVPEGYTF.